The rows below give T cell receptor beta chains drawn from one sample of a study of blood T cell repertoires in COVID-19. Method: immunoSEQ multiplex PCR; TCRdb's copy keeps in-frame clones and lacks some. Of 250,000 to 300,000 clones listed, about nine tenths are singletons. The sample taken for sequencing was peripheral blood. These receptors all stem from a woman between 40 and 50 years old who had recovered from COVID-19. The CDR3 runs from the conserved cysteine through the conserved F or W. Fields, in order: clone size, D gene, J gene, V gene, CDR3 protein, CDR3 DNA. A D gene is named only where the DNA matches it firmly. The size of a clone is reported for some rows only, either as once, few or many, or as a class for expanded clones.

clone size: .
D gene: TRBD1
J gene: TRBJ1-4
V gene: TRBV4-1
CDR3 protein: CASSLVSGQGTEKLFF
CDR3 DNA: TGCGCCAGCAGCCTCGTTTCGGGACAGGGCACTGAAAAACTGTTTTTT

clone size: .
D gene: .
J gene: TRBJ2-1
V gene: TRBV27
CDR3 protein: CASSLSSTWTVESLSYNEQFF
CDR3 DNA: TGTGCCAGCAGTTTATCCTCCACATGGACAGTTGAATCCCTATCTTACAATGAGCAGTTCTTC

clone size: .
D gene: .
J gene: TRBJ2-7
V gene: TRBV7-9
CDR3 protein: CASSLGQDIAEQYF
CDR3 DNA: TGTGCCAGCAGCTTGGGGCAGGACATCGCCGAGCAGTACTTC

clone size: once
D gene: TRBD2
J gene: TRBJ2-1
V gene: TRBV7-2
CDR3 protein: CASSLAGGTSGRTYYNEQFF
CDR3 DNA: TGTGCCAGCAGCTTAGCGGGTGGGACTAGCGGGCGGACTTACTACAATGAGCAGTTCTTC

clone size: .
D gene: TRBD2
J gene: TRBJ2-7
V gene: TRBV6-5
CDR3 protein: CASSYGGGRTYEQYF
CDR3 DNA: TGTGCCAGCAGTTACGGGGGGGGAAGGACCTACGAGCAGTACTTC

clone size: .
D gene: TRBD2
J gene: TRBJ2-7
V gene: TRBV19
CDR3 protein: CASRLALAGGPYEQYF
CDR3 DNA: TGTGCCAGCCGTTTGGCTCTAGCGGGAGGCCCCTACGAGCAGTACTTC

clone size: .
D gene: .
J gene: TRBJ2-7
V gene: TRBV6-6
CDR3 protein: CASSTLTQGYEQYF
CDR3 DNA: TGTGCCAGCAGTACCCTGACCCAGGGCTACGAGCAGTACTTC

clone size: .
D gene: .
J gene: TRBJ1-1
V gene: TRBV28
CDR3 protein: CASSSGILMDTEAFF
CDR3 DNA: TGTGCCAGCAGTTCAGGGATCCTGATGGACACTGAAGCTTTCTTT

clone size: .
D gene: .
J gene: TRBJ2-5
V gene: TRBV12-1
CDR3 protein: CASSVRTSGRAVQETQYF
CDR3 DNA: TGTGCCAGCAGCGTTCGGACTAGCGGGAGGGCCGTACAAGAGACCCAGTACTTC

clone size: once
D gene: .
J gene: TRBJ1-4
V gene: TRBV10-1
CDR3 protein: CASSKGEGGDGCPVSATNEKLFF
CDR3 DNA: TGCGCCAGCAGTAAGGGGGAGGGGGGCGATGGATGTCCGGTATCTGCAACTAATGAAAAACTGTTTTTT

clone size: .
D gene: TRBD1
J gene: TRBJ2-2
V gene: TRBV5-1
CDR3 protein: CASKGGQGATGELFF
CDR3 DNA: TGCGCCAGTAAAGGGGGACAGGGGGCCACCGGGGAGCTGTTTTTT

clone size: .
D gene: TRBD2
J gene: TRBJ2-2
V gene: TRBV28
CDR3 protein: CASSLWLLAGVRDTGELFF
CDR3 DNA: TGTGCCAGCAGTTTATGGCTACTAGCGGGAGTTCGGGACACCGGGGAGCTGTTTTTT

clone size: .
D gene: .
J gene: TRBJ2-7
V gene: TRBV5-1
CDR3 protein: CASSLGGGTYEQYF
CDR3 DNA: TGCGCCAGCAGCTTGGGTGGGGGGACGTACGAGCAGTACTTC

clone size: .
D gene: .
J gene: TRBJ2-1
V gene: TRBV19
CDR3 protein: CASSLIGGPYNEQFF
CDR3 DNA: TGTGCCAGTAGTCTAATAGGAGGGCCTTACAATGAGCAGTTCTTC

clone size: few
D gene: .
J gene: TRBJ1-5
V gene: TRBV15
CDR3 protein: CATSRAGVGQPQHF
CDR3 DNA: TGTGCCACCAGCAGAGCCGGGGTAGGCCAGCCCCAGCATTTT

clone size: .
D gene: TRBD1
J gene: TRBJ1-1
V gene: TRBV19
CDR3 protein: CASSTGQAQNWNTEAFF
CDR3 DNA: TGTGCCAGTAGTACGGGACAGGCCCAAAACTGGAACACTGAAGCTTTCTTT

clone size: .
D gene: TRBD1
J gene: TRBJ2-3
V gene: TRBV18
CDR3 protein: CASSPRDRGAAGDTDTQYF
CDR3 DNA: TGTGCCAGCTCACCCCGGGACAGGGGAGCGGCGGGAGACACAGATACGCAGTATTTT

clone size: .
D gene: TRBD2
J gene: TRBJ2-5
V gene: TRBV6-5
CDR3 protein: CANSLAGLQETQYF
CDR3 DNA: TGTGCCAACTCACTAGCGGGACTCCAAGAGACCCAGTACTTC

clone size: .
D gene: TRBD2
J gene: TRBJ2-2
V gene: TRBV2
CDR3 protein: CASGLAGVRIGGELFF
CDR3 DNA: TGTGCCAGCGGGCTAGCGGGAGTACGTATAGGAGGGGAGCTGTTTTTT

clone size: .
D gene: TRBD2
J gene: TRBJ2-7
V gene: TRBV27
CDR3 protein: CASSEGLAGEQYF
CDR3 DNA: TGTGCCAGCAGCGAGGGACTAGCGGGAGAGCAGTACTTC

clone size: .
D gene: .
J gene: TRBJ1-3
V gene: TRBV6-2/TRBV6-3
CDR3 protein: CASSSGISGNTIYF
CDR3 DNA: TGTGCCAGCAGTTCCGGGATCTCTGGAAACACCATATATTTT

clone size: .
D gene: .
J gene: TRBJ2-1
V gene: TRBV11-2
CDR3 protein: CASSSSQLGGGSYNEQFF
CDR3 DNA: TGTGCCAGCAGCTCCAGCCAGTTGGGTGGAGGCTCCTACAATGAGCAGTTCTTC

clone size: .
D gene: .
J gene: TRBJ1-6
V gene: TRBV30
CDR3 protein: CAWSPGQGSPLHF
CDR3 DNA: TGTGCCTGGAGTCCCGGCCAGGGGTCACCCCTCCACTTT

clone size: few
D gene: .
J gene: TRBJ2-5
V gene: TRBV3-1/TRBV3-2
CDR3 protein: CASSLTGAGEETQYF
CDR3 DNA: TGTGCCAGCAGCCTGACAGGGGCGGGAGAAGAGACCCAGTACTTC

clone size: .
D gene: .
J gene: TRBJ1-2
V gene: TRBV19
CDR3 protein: CASSTIPAWGVDYGYTF
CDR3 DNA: TGTGCCAGTAGTACCATTCCCGCGTGGGGGGTGGACTATGGCTACACCTTC

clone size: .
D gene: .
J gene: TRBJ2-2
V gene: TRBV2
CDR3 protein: CASNQDRQTGELFF
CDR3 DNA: TGTGCCAGCAACCAGGACAGACAAACCGGGGAGCTGTTTTTT

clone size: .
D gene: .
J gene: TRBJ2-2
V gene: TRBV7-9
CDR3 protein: CASSLAFGRGELFF
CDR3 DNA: TGTGCCAGCAGCTTAGCGTTTGGCCGCGGGGAGCTGTTTTTT

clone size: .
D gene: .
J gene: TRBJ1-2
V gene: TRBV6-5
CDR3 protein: CASSYGLTGGYGYTF
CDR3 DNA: TGTGCCAGCAGTTATGGACTGACGGGAGGATATGGCTACACCTTC

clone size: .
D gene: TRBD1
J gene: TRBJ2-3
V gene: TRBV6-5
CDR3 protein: CASRRQGAFTDTQYF
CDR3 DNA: TGTGCCAGCAGGCGCCAGGGGGCCTTCACAGATACGCAGTATTTT

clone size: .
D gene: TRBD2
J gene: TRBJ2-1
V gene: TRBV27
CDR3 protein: CASSPLPRGGNEQFF
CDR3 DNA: TGTGCCAGCAGTCCCCTCCCTCGCGGGGGGAATGAGCAGTTCTTC

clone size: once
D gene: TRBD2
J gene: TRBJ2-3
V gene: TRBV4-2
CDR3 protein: CASSHELAGSTDTQYF
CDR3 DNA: TGTGCCAGCAGCCACGAACTAGCGGGAAGCACAGATACGCAGTATTTT

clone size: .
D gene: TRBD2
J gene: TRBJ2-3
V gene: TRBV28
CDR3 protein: CASSLPRSGLAGETPGDTQYF
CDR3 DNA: TGTGCCAGCAGTTTACCCCGATCGGGACTAGCGGGCGAGACCCCCGGAGATACGCAGTATTTT

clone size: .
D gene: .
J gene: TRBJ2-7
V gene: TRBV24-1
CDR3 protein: CATSDTRRGRDEQYF
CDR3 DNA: TGTGCCACCAGTGACACCAGGAGAGGCAGGGACGAGCAGTACTTC

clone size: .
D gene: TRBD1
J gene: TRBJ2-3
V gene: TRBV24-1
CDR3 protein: CATSDPGQGADTQYF
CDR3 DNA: TGTGCCACCAGTGACCCAGGACAGGGTGCAGATACGCAGTATTTT

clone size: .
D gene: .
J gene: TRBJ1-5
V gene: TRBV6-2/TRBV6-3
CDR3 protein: CASSYSVRDTTSNQPQHF
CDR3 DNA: TGTGCCAGCAGTTACTCGGTACGGGACACCACTAGCAATCAGCCCCAGCATTTT

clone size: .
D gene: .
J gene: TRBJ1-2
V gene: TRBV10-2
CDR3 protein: CASSERDRNAGYGYTF
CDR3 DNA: TGCGCCAGCAGTGAGCGGGATCGGAACGCAGGCTATGGCTACACCTTC

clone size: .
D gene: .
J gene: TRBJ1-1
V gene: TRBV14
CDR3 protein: CASSQGTGNTEAFF
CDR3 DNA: TGTGCCAGCAGCCAAGGAACAGGGAACACTGAAGCTTTCTTT

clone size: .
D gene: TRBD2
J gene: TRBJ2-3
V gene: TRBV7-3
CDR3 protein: CASSEGLAGKKGDTQYF
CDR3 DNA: TGTGCCAGCAGCGAGGGACTAGCGGGGAAAAAAGGAGATACGCAGTATTTT

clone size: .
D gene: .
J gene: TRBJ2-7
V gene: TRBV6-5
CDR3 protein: CASSYSRDSYEQYF
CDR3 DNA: TGTGCCAGCAGTTACTCGCGTGACTCCTACGAGCAGTACTTC

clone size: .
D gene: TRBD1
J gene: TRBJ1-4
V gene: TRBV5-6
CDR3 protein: CASSPGQGAGEDEKLFF
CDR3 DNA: TGTGCCAGCAGCCCAGGACAGGGGGCAGGGGAGGATGAAAAACTGTTTTTT

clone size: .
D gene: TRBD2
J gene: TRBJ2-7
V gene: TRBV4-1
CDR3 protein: CASSQDYKLAAYEQYF
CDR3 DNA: TGCGCCAGCAGCCAAGATTATAAACTAGCGGCCTACGAGCAGTACTTC

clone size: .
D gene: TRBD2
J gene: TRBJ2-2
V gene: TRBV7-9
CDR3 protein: CASSTGTSGSSGELFF
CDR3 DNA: TGTGCCAGCAGCACTGGGACTAGCGGGAGTTCCGGGGAGCTGTTTTTT

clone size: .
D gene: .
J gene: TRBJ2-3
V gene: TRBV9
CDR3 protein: CASSVRGGDSTDTQYF
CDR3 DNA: TGTGCCAGCAGCGTCAGGGGAGGGGACTCCACAGATACGCAGTATTTT

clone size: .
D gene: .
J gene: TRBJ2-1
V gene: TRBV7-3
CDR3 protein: CASSQGGDLKYNEQFF
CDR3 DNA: TGTGCCAGCAGTCAAGGGGGGGACCTAAAATACAATGAGCAGTTCTTC

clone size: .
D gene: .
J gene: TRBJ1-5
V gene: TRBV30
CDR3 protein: CAWSVSQFNQPQHF
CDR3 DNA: TGTGCCTGGAGTGTTTCGCAGTTCAATCAGCCCCAGCATTTT

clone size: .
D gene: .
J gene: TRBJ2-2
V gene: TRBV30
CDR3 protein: CAWSRGGTLYTGELFF
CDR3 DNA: TGTGCCTGGAGTCGAGGTGGTACACTATATACCGGGGAGCTGTTTTTT

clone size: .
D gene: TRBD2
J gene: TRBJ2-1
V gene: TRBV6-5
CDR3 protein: CASNRREVVDEQFF
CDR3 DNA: TGTGCCAGCAATCGGCGGGAGGTTGTCGATGAGCAGTTCTTC